The T cell receptor beta chain under discussion was sequenced for a study of CD8+ T cells in alopecia areata. Germline V gene sequence: CDR1 GTSNPN, CDR2 SVGIG (reference sequence). This CDR3 is built from 12 residues. Between the trimmed V and J ends, which lost 2 bases and 5 bases, there was a span of 6 bases. Treatment denoted: oral pan-JAK inhibitor, 5-10 mg twice daily. This clone has a handful of counts. cDNA serving as the sequencing template came from extracted, reverse transcribed RNA. Using immunoSEQ multiplex PCR, the repertoire was profiled, and TCRdb retains in-frame clones only, with some absent. The sample consists of around 190,000 clones, roughly 66% of them appearing once.

The sequence was collected from a human donor with alopecia areata. The rearrangement joins TRBV30 to TRBJ2-2; D not certain. The sequencing used CD4+ T cells sorted from blood, collected at week 24, from a patient treated with tofacitinib. CDR3 region: CAWSLSTGELFF. CDR3 DNA: TGTGCCTGGAGTCTATCAACCGGGGAGCTGTTTTTT.